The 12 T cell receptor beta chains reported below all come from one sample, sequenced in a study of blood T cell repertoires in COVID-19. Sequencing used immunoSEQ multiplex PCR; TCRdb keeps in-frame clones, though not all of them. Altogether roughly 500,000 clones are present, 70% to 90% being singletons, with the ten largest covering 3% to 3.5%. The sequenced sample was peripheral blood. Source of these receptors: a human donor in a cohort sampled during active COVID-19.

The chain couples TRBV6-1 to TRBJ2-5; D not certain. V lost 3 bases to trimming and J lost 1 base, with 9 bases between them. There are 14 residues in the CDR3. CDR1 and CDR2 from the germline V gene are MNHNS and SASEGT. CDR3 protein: CASSDTRIQETQYF. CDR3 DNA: TGTGCCAGCAGTGATACACGAATCCAAGAGACCCAGTACTTC.

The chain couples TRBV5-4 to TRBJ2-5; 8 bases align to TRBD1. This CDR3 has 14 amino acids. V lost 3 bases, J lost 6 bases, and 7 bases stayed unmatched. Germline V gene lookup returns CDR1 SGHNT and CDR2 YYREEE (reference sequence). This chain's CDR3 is CASSSIQGEKTQYF. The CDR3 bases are TGTGCCAGCAGCTCAATACAGGGGGAAAAGACCCAGTACTTC.

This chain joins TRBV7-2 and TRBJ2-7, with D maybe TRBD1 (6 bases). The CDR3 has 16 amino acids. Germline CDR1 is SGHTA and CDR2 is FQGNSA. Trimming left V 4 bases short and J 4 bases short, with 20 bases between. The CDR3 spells CASSSHGTGFYYEQYF. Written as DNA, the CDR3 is TGTGCCAGCAGCTCTCACGGTACAGGGTTCTATTACGAGCAGTACTTC.

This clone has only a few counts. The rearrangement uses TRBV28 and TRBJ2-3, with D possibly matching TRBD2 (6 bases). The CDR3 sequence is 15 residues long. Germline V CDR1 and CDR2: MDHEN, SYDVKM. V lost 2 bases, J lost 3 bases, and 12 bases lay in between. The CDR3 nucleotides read TGTGCCAGCAGTTTAGGAATTCTAGCGACAGATACGCAGTATTTT. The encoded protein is CASSLGILATDTQYF.

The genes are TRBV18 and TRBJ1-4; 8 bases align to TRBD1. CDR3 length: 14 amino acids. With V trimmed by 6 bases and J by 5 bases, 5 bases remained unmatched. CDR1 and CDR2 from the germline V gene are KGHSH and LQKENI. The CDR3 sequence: CASSPGTGNEKLFF. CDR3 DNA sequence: TGTGCCAGCTCCCCCGGGACAGGAAATGAAAAACTGTTTTTT.

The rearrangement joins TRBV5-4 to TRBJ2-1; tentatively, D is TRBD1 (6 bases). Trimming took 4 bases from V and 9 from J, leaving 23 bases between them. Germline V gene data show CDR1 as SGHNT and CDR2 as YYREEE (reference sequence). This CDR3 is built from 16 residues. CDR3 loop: CASSLPGQIRVGEQFF. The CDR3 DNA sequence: TGTGCCAGCAGCCTACCGGGACAAATACGCGTCGGTGAGCAGTTCTTC.

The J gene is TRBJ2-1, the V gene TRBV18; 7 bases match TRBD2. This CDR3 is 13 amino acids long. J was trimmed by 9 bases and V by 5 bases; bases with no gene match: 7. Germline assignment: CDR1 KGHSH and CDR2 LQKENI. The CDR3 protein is CASSGLAGVEQFF. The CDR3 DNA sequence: TGTGCCAGCTCAGGACTTGCGGGAGTTGAGCAGTTCTTC.

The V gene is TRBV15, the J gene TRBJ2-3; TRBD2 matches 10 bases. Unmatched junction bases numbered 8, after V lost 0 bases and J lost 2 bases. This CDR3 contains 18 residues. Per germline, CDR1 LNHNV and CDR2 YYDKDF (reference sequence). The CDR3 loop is CATSRDPLAGEYTDTQYF. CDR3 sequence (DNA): TGTGCCACCAGCAGAGATCCCCTAGCGGGAGAGTACACAGATACGCAGTATTTT. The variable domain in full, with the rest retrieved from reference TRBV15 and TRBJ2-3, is DAMVIQNPRYQVTQFGKPVTLSCSQTLNHNVMYWYQQKSSQAPKLLFHYYDKDFNNEADTPDNFQSRRPNTSFCFLDIRSPGLGDTAMYLCATSRDPLAGEYTDTQYFGPGTRLTVL.

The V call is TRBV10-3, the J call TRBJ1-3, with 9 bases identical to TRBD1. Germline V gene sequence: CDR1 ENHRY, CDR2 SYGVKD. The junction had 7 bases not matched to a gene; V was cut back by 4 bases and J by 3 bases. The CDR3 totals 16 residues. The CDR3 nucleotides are TGTGCCATCAGTGCGTTGGGACAGGGAAATGGAAACACCATATATTTT. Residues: CAISALGQGNGNTIYF.

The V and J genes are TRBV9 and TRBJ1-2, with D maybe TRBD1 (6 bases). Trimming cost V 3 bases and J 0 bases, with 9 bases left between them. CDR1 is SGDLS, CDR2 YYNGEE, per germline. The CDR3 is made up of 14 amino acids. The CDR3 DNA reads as TGTGCCAGCAGCGGGTGGACAGCTAACTATGGCTACACCTTC. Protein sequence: CASSGWTANYGYTF. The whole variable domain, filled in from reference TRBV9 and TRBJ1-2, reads DSGVTQTPKHLITATGQRVTLRCSPRSGDLSVYWYQQSLDQGLQFLIQYYNGEERAKGNILERFSAQQFPDLHSELNLSSLELGDSALYFCASSGWTANYGYTFGSGTRLTVV.

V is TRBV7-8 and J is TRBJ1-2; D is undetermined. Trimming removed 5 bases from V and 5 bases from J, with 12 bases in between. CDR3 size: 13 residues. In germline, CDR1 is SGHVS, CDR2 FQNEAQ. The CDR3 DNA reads TGTGCCAGCAGCCCTGAGGAAGTTTATGGCTACACCTTC. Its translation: CASSPEEVYGYTF.

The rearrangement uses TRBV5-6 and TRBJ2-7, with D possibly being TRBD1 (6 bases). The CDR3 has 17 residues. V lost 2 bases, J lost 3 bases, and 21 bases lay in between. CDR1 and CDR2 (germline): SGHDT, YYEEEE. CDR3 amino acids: CASSFRVIRGPNYEQYF. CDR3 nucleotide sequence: TGTGCCAGCAGCTTTCGGGTCATCAGGGGCCCCAACTACGAGCAGTACTTC.